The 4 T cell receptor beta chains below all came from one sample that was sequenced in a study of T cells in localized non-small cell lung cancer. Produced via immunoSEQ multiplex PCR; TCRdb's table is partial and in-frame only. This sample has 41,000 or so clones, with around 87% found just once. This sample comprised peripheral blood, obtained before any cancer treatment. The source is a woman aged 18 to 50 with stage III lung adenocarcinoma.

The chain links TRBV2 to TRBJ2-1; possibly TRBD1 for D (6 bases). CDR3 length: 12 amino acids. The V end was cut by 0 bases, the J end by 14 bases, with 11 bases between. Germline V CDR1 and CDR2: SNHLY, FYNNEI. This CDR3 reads CASSEAKQGKFF. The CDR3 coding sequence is TGTGCCAGCAGTGAAGCTAAACAGGGAAAGTTCTTC.

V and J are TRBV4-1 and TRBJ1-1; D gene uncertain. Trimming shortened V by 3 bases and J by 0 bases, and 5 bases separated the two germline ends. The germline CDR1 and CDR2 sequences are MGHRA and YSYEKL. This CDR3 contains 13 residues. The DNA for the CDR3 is TGCGCCAGCAGCCATCTGGTGAACACTGAAGCTTTCTTT. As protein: CASSHLVNTEAFF.

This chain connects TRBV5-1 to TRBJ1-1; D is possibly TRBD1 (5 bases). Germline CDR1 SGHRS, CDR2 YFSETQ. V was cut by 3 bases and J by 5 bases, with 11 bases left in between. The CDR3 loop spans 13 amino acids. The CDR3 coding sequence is TGCGCCAGCAGCTCGGGGGGTGAGACTGAAGCTTTCTTT. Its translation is CASSSGGETEAFF.

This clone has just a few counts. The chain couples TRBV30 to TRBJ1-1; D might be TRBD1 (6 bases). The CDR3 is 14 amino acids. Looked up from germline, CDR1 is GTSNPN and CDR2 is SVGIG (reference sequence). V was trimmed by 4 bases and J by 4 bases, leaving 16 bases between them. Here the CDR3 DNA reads TGTGCCTGGACCCCAAGGGGGTTCCGCACTGAAGCTTTCTTT. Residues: CAWTPRGFRTEAFF.